This TCR beta chain is drawn from a study of graft-versus-host responses after intestinal transplantation. Broader study findings: Subjects displaying graft-donor T cell macrochimerism possessed elevated graft-versus-host to host-versus-graft clonal ratios inside allografts.

About this clone: What it binds is not known.

Sequencing was performed with immunoSEQ multiplex PCR; in TCRdb, only in-frame clones are kept and a portion is missing. This sample has some 14,000 clones, with around four fifths found just once. The TCR comes from a human patient who received an intestinal transplant, so some T cells may come from the graft donor. The sequenced sample was PBMCs, obtained after intestinal transplantation.

CDR3 coding DNA: TGCGCCAGCAGCTTGAGGGGGCCTTCTGAAGCTTTCTTT. It encodes CASSLRGPSEAFF. The chain recombines TRBV5-1 with TRBJ1-1, with 7 bases identical to TRBD1. The CDR3 consists of 13 residues. With V trimmed by 1 base and J by 6 bases, 3 bases remained unmatched. Germline V lookup: CDR1 SGHRS, CDR2 YFSETQ.